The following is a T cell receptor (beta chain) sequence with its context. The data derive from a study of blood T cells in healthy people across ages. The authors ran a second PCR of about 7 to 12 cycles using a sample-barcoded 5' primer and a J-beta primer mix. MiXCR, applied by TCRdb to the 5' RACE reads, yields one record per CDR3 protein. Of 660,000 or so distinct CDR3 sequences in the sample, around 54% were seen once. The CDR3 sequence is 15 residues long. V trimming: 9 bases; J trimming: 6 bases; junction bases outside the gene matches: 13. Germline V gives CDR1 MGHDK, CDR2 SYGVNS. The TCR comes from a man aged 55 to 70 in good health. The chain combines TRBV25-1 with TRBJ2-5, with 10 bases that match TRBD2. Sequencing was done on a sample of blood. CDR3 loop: CASTGLGTSAKTQYF. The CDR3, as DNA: TGTGCCAGTACGGGCTTAGGGACTAGCGCGAAGACCCAGTACTTC.